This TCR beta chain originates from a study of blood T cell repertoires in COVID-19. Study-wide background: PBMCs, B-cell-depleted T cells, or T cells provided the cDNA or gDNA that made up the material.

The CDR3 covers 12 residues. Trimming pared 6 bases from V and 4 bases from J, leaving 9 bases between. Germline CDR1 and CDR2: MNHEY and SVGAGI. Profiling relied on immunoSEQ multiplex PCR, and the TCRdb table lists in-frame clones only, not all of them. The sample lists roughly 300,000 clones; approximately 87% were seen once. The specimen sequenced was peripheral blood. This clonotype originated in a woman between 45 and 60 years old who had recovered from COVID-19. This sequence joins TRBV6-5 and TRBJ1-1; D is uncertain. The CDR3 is CASSTISTEAFF. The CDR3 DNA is TGTGCCAGCAGCACAATCAGCACTGAAGCTTTCTTT.